What follows describes a single TCR beta chain. This sample was taken from a study of shared clonotypes between healthy human individuals. The repertoire was sequenced with immunoSEQ multiplex PCR; TCRdb's copy has only in-frame clones and lacks some. The repertoire holds millions of clones, with 85% to 95% as singletons. The ends were cut back, 2 bases at V and 3 bases at J, with 11 bases in the middle. CDR3 length equals 15 residues. The germline V gene has CDR1 SNHLY and CDR2 FYNNEI. Specimen: naive CD4+ T cells sorted from blood. Subset here: CD45RA+ positively selected. The sequence derives from a man younger than 35 in good health. V usage is TRBV2 and J usage is TRBJ2-1, with TRBD2 as a possible D gene (6 bases). The chain's CDR3 is CASSESRRGYNEQFF. CDR3 DNA: TGTGCCAGCAGTGAATCTCGGAGGGGCTACAATGAGCAGTTCTTC.